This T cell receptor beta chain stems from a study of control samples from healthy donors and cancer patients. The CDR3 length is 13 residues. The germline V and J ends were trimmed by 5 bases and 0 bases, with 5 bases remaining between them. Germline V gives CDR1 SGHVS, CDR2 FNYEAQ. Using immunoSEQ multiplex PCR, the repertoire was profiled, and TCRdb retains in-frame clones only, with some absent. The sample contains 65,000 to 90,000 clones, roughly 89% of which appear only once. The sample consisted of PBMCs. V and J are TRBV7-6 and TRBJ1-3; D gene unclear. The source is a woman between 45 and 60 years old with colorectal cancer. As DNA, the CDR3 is TGTGCCAGCAGCCTCGCCTCTGGAAACACCATATATTTT. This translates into CASSLASGNTIYF.